Listed below are T cell receptor beta chains from one sample, sequenced in a study of beta chain features in type 1 diabetes. TCRdb's table, derived via immunoSEQ multiplex PCR, lists solely in-frame clones and lacks some. The table records 600,000 to 650,000 clones, 15% to 19% of them present only once. The sample taken for sequencing was naive CD4+ T cells from blood. The receptors were gathered from a man in his late teens or twenties in good health. Both conserved end residues are part of each CDR3. The D gene is left open where the match is weak. The size of a clone is reported for some rows only, either as once, few or many, or as a class for expanded clones.

D: NA; size: few; V: TRBV5-1; J: TRBJ2-3; CDR3: CASSRPNLKTISTDTQYF; DNA: TGCGCCAGCAGCCGCCCCAACTTAAAGACAATAAGCACAGATACGCAGTATTTT
D: TRBD1; size: few; V: TRBV4-1; J: TRBJ1-1; CDR3: CASSQDSAGGYTEAFF; DNA: TGCGCCAGCAGCCAAGATTCGGCAGGGGGCTATACTGAAGCTTTCTTT
D: NA; size: NA; V: TRBV2; J: TRBJ2-2; CDR3: CASRKDGTGELFF; DNA: TGTGCCAGCAGGAAGGACGGCACCGGGGAGCTGTTTTTT
D: NA; size: few; V: TRBV18; J: TRBJ2-7; CDR3: CASSRVQGSYEQYF; DNA: TGTGCCAGCTCACGAGTTCAGGGATCCTACGAGCAGTACTTC
D: NA; size: few; V: TRBV4-3; J: TRBJ1-2; CDR3: CASSQDLLGREGYTF; DNA: TGCGCCAGCAGCCAAGACCTACTGGGACGGGAAGGCTACACCTTC
D: TRBD2; size: NA; V: TRBV28; J: TRBJ2-3; CDR3: CASRLAGGPTDTQYF; DNA: TGTGCCAGCAGGCTAGCGGGGGGGCCCACAGATACGCAGTATTTT
D: TRBD1; size: few; V: TRBV6-5; J: TRBJ2-7; CDR3: CASRRGQGSYEQYF; DNA: TGTGCCAGCAGGCGGGGACAGGGATCCTACGAGCAGTACTTC
D: TRBD1; size: NA; V: TRBV10-3; J: TRBJ2-5; CDR3: CAISEPGGRETQYF; DNA: TGTGCCATCAGTGAGCCAGGGGGCAGGGAGACCCAGTACTTC
D: NA; size: NA; V: TRBV7-2; J: TRBJ2-7; CDR3: CASSSAGGVAYEQYF; DNA: TGTGCCAGCAGCTCCGCCGGTGGGGTGGCATACGAGCAGTACTTC
D: TRBD1; size: NA; V: TRBV7-2; J: TRBJ2-7; CDR3: CASSFTGAYEQYF; DNA: TGTGCCAGCAGCTTCACAGGGGCCTACGAGCAGTACTTC
D: TRBD1; size: NA; V: TRBV9; J: TRBJ1-6; CDR3: CASSAQDRGNSPLHF; DNA: TGTGCCAGCAGCGCCCAGGACAGGGGTAACTCACCCCTCCACTTT
D: NA; size: few; V: TRBV20-1; J: TRBJ1-2; CDR3: CSASPRIGYTF; DNA: TGCAGTGCTAGTCCAAGGATCGGCTACACCTTC